Following are 25 T cell receptor beta chains from one sample sequenced in a study of chemoradiotherapy in HPV16-positive cancers. Here immunoSEQ multiplex PCR was the method, and the copy in TCRdb shows in-frame clones only, minus some. The profile shows tens of thousands of clones, 86% of them singletons. This material consisted of blood, taken from a patient who underwent chemoradiotherapy. All receptors come from a human donor with HPV-associated anogenital cancer.

J is TRBJ1-1 and V is TRBV5-8; TRBD1 agrees at 7 bases. J was trimmed by 0 bases and V by 4 bases; bases with no gene match: 9. Looked up from germline, CDR1 is SGHTS and CDR2 is YDEGEE. This CDR3 has 16 residues. The CDR3 protein is CASSPAGGGMNTEAFF. CDR3 DNA: TGTGCCAGCAGCCCCGCAGGGGGAGGGATGAACACTGAAGCTTTCTTT. Drawing the rest from reference TRBV5-8 and TRBJ1-1, the complete variable domain is EAGVTQSPTHLIKTRGQQATLRCSPISGHTSVYWYQQALGLGLQFLLWYDEGEERNRGNFPPRFSGRQFPNYSSELNVNALELEDSALYLCASSPAGGGMNTEAFFGQGTRLTVV.

The chain recombines TRBV2 with TRBJ2-2; 8 bases fit TRBD2. The CDR3 is 15 residues long. CDR1 and CDR2 (germline): SNHLY, FYNNEI. The V segment lost 8 bases and the J segment 7 bases; nucleotides outside the gene matches: 12. The CDR3 nucleotides are TGTGCCAGCCAGCCGGGACTAGGATGGGTCGGGGAGCTGTTTTTT. It codes for CASQPGLGWVGELFF.

Only a few counts were recorded for this clone. V is TRBV28 and J is TRBJ1-5; no reliable D call. From germline, CDR1 is MDHEN and CDR2 SYDVKM. V was trimmed by 8 bases and J by 7 bases, leaving 6 bases between them. This CDR3 contains 10 residues. The CDR3 region is CASVKQPQHF. For the CDR3, the DNA is TGTGCCAGCGTGAAACAGCCCCAGCATTTT. Together with reference TRBV28 and TRBJ1-5, the CDR3 gives the full variable domain: DVKVTQSSRYLVKRTGEKVFLECVQDMDHENMFWYRQDPGLGLRLIYFSYDVKMKEKGDIPEGYSVSREKKERFSLILESASTNQTSMYLCASVKQPQHFGDGTRLSIL.

V gene TRBV18 combines with J gene TRBJ2-1; 9 nucleotides match TRBD2. Unmatched junction bases numbered 9, after V lost 3 bases and J lost 6 bases. Germline V lookup: CDR1 KGHSH, CDR2 LQKENI. The length of the CDR3 is 16 residues. This chain's CDR3 is CASSPSGGGAGNEQFF. The DNA of the CDR3 is TGTGCCAGCTCACCCTCCGGCGGGGGGGCAGGCAATGAGCAGTTCTTC.

The chain links TRBV7-3 to TRBJ1-1, with D unresolved. Germline lookup yields CDR1 SGHTA and CDR2 FQGTGA. The CDR3 runs to 15 residues. With 0 bases removed from V and 6 bases from J, the gap between germline ends came to 14 bases. The CDR3 region is CASSLTMGGSPEAFF. The CDR3 DNA reads as TGTGCCAGCAGCTTAACGATGGGAGGGTCACCTGAAGCTTTCTTT.

The genes are TRBV7-2 and TRBJ1-2, with 9 nucleotides matching TRBD1. The germline V gene encodes CDR1 SGHTA and CDR2 FQGNSA. The length of the CDR3 is 16 residues. J was trimmed by 7 bases and V by 5 bases; bases with no gene match: 14. The CDR3 spells CASSPRPGQGGGGYTF. CDR3 nucleotides: TGTGCCAGCAGCCCGCGGCCGGGACAGGGAGGGGGTGGCTACACCTTC.

The chain uses TRBV11-3 and TRBJ2-7; D perhaps matches TRBD2 (7 bases). The V end lost 2 bases, the J end lost 3 bases, and 11 bases lay between the germline ends. The CDR3 length is 14 residues. CDR1 is SGHNT and CDR2 is YENEEA in the germline V gene. Here the CDR3 reads CASSLRGGNYEQYF. CDR3 DNA sequence: TGTGCCAGCAGCTTAAGGGGGGGCAACTACGAGCAGTACTTC.

For the CDR3, the DNA is TGTGCCAGCAGCGCTTCGGGACAGGGGGTTGAAAAACTGTTTTTT. It specifies CASSASGQGVEKLFF. The rearrangement uses TRBV9 and TRBJ1-4, with 11 bases aligning to TRBD1. The CDR3 extends over 15 amino acids. Germline CDR1 is SGDLS and CDR2 is YYNGEE. V dropped 3 bases and J dropped 7; count of bases not matched to a gene: 5.

This rearrangement joins TRBV6-7 to TRBJ2-7; D could derive from TRBD1 or TRBD2 (5 bases each). TRBV6-7 is labeled an ORF, and its function is uncertain. V gave up 4 bases and J gave up 3 bases, with 22 bases separating them. The CDR3 extends over 17 amino acids. The CDR3 DNA reads TGTGCCAGCAGTTTTCAATACCGGGACCGTAAAGACTACGAGCAGTACTTC. Translated: CASSFQYRDRKDYEQYF.

V is TRBV11-2 and J is TRBJ1-1; no firm D call. Germline lookup yields CDR1 SGHAT and CDR2 FQNNGV. The CDR3 spans 13 residues. With 1 base removed from V and 3 bases from J, the gap between germline ends came to 6 bases. The CDR3 nucleotides are TGTGCCAGCAGCTTAGGAGTTTACACTGAAGCTTTCTTT. It codes for CASSLGVYTEAFF.

The chain recombines TRBV9 with TRBJ1-3; D is possibly TRBD1 (5 bases). Germline CDR1 SGDLS, CDR2 YYNGEE. The germline V and J ends were trimmed by 4 bases and 1 base, with 12 bases remaining between them. The CDR3 contains 15 residues. The CDR3 protein is CASSPLTESGNTIYF. CDR3 bases: TGTGCCAGCAGCCCCCTGACAGAGTCTGGAAACACCATATATTTT.

This clone was recorded once. This chain uses TRBV10-3 with TRBJ2-2; the match to TRBD1 covers 9 bases. The junction had 7 bases not matched to a gene; V was cut back by 2 bases and J by 0 bases. Germline V CDR1 and CDR2: ENHRY, SYGVKD. The CDR3 consists of 18 residues. The CDR3 spells CAISELYRGPTNTGELFF. DNA for the CDR3: TGTGCCATCAGTGAGCTCTACAGGGGGCCAACGAACACCGGGGAGCTGTTTTTT.

The V call is TRBV30, the J call TRBJ1-5; TRBD1 agrees at 9 bases. Germline-derived CDR1 and CDR2 are GTSNPN and SVGIG (reference sequence). This CDR3 region has 13 residues. V shed 2 bases, J shed 9 bases, and the junction held 5 bases outside the gene matches. The CDR3 loop is CAWSRDRVWPQHF. In DNA form, the CDR3 reads TGTGCCTGGAGTAGGGACAGGGTTTGGCCCCAGCATTTT.

The rearrangement joins TRBV10-2 to TRBJ1-6, with D unresolved. The germline V gene encodes CDR1 WSHSY and CDR2 SAAADI. The CDR3 totals 12 residues. Trimming removed 6 bases at V and 6 bases at J, with 6 bases between. This chain's CDR3 is CASRATNSPLHF. The DNA of the CDR3 is TGCGCCAGCAGGGCGACTAATTCACCCCTCCACTTT.

J is TRBJ2-5 and V is TRBV7-9, with D perhaps matching TRBD2 (5 bases). Germline V CDR1 and CDR2: SEHNR, FQNEAQ (reference sequence). Trimming left V 5 bases short and J 2 bases short, with 12 bases between. The CDR3 is 14 residues long. The CDR3, as DNA: TGTGCCAGCAGCGGAACTAGTGGTCAAGAGACCCAGTACTTC. This gives the protein CASSGTSGQETQYF.

Written as DNA, the CDR3 is TGTGCCAGCAGCAAATATAACGGTGCGGATCAGCCCCAGCATTTT. Protein sequence: CASSKYNGADQPQHF. The rearrangement uses TRBV7-2 and TRBJ1-5; D not resolved. Germline CDR1 is SGHTA and CDR2 is FQGNSA. This CDR3 is built from 15 residues. The V end lost 5 bases, the J end lost 5 bases, and 16 bases lay between the germline ends.

This clone came up once. This chain connects TRBV7-6 to TRBJ2-2, with TRBD2 matching 7 bases. The CDR3 contains 16 residues. The germline gives CDR1 SGHVS, CDR2 FNYEAQ. J gave up 4 bases and V 5 bases, and 10 bases lay outside the gene matches. The CDR3 sequence: CASSIKAGLGTGELFF. Written as DNA, the CDR3 is TGTGCCAGCAGCATAAAAGCGGGGCTGGGCACCGGGGAGCTGTTTTTT. The whole variable domain, remainder taken from reference TRBV7-6 and TRBJ2-2, is GAGVSQSPRYKVTKRGQDVALRCDPISGHVSLYWYRQALGQGPEFLTYFNYEAQQDKSGLPNDRFSAERPEGSISTLTIQRTEQRDSAMYRCASSIKAGLGTGELFFGEGSRLTVL.

V usage is TRBV11-3 and J usage is TRBJ2-7, with TRBD1 matching 9 bases. Looked up from germline, CDR1 is SGHNT and CDR2 is YENEEA. The CDR3 is 12 amino acids. V gave up 4 bases and J gave up 6 bases; unmatched junction bases: 1. DNA for the CDR3: TGTGCCAGCAGCTCGACAGGGGGCGAGCAGTACTTC. It yields the protein CASSSTGGEQYF. Looking up the rest from reference TRBV11-3 and TRBJ2-7 gives the full variable domain: EAGVVQSPRYKIIEKKQPVAFWCNPISGHNTLYWYLQNLGQGPELLIRYENEEAVDDSQLPKDRFSAERLKGVDSTLKIQPAELGDSAVYLCASSSTGGEQYFGPGTRLTVT.

This clone was detected a few times. The V call is TRBV10-1, the J call TRBJ2-7; TRBD1 is a possible D gene (5 bases). The V gene lost 10 bases and the J gene lost 1 base, with 32 bases spanning the gap. Germline lookup yields CDR1 WNHNN and CDR2 SYGVQD (reference sequence). The CDR3 contains 19 residues. The CDR3 protein is CAIPSPEQAPLELSYEQYF. The CDR3, as DNA: TGCGCCATTCCTTCCCCAGAACAGGCTCCCCTCGAACTTTCCTACGAGCAGTACTTC.

V gene TRBV5-1 combines with J gene TRBJ2-2, with 8 bases fitting TRBD1. Trimming removed 1 base from V and 3 bases from J; junction bases left unmatched: 5. Germline V gives CDR1 SGHRS, CDR2 YFSETQ. The CDR3 length is 16 residues. This CDR3 reads CASSLLTGADTGELFF. In nucleotides, the CDR3 is TGCGCCAGCAGCTTGCTGACAGGGGCGGACACCGGGGAGCTGTTTTTT.

The V call is TRBV18, the J call TRBJ2-7, with 8 bases identical to TRBD2. V gave up 6 bases and J gave up 2 bases; unmatched junction bases: 9. CDR3 length: 15 residues. Germline lookup yields CDR1 KGHSH and CDR2 LQKENI. The CDR3 loop is CASSSGAGDTYEQYF. The DNA for the CDR3 is TGTGCCAGCTCCTCGGGAGCGGGGGACACCTACGAGCAGTACTTC.

This clone was detected a few times. CDR3 in amino acids: CASSPRNEQYF. In DNA, the CDR3 is TGTGCCAGCTCACCTAGGAACGAGCAGTACTTC. The rearrangement uses TRBV2 and TRBJ2-7; no clear D gene. This CDR3 contains 11 residues. Per the germline V gene, CDR1 is SNHLY and CDR2 is FYNNEI. The V end lost 8 bases, the J end lost 5 bases, and 10 bases lay between the germline ends.

V usage is TRBV7-9 and J usage is TRBJ1-5, with 10 bases fitting TRBD1. Per the germline V gene, CDR1 is SEHNR and CDR2 is FQNEAQ (reference sequence). J was trimmed by 6 bases and V by 4 bases; bases with no gene match: 12. This CDR3 comprises 17 residues. The CDR3 coding sequence is TGTGCCAGCAGCTCGGGGACAGGGGTGGTAGGCTTTCAGCCCCAGCATTTT. Protein product: CASSSGTGVVGFQPQHF.

The rearrangement joins TRBV7-2 to TRBJ2-5; maybe TRBD2 (6 bases). The germline gives CDR1 SGHTA, CDR2 FQGNSA. V was trimmed by 1 base and J by 4 bases, leaving 10 bases between them. The CDR3 totals 14 residues. The CDR3 spells CASSLGLERETQYF. Written as DNA, the CDR3 is TGTGCCAGCAGCTTAGGACTAGAACGAGAGACCCAGTACTTC.

The chain is built from TRBV4-1 and TRBJ2-7; D gene unclear. Trimming took 0 bases from V and 0 from J, leaving 15 bases between them. Germline V CDR1 and CDR2: MGHRA, YSYEKL. This CDR3 has 17 amino acids. CDR3 DNA sequence: TGCGCCAGCAGCCAAGATATTACGGCAGCAAGCTCCTACGAGCAGTACTTC. It yields the protein CASSQDITAASSYEQYF.